These T cell receptor beta chains were read from a single sample in a study of siplizumab effects on memory and regulatory T cells. TCRdb's copy holds only in-frame clones and misses some; the assay was immunoSEQ multiplex PCR. Here the sample spans about 56,000 clones, around 97% being singletons. Sequencing was performed on naive CD8+ T cells sorted from blood. These receptors came from a human donor in good health. Each CDR3 is given with its conserved first and last residue. The order of the fields is J gene, clone size, D gene, V gene, CDR3 protein, CDR3 DNA. A D gene is named only where the DNA matches it firmly. The size of a clone is reported for some rows only, either as once, few or many, or as a class for expanded clones.

J: TRBJ1-2; size: NA; D: NA; V: TRBV19; CDR3: CASSMKYGANYGYTF; DNA: TGTGCCAGTAGTATGAAGTACGGAGCTAACTATGGCTACACCTTC
J: TRBJ2-3; size: NA; D: TRBD2; V: TRBV30; CDR3: CAGSGGTDTQYF; DNA: TGTGCCGGGTCGGGAGGGACAGATACGCAGTATTTT
J: TRBJ1-2; size: NA; D: TRBD1; V: TRBV6-1; CDR3: CATPPGTGGGYGYTF; DNA: TGTGCCACCCCCCCGGGGACAGGGGGTGGATATGGCTACACCTTC
J: TRBJ2-1; size: NA; D: NA; V: TRBV7-6; CDR3: CASSQGWDGEQFF; DNA: TGTGCCAGCAGCCAAGGGTGGGATGGTGAGCAGTTCTTC
J: TRBJ2-3; size: NA; D: NA; V: TRBV7-9; CDR3: CASSPPSGPSTDTQYF; DNA: TGTGCCAGCAGCCCCCCTTCCGGGCCCAGCACAGATACGCAGTATTTT
J: TRBJ2-2; size: once; D: NA; V: TRBV9; CDR3: CASSVVGGELFF; DNA: TGTGCCAGCAGCGTAGTTGGCGGGGAGCTGTTTTTT
J: TRBJ2-7; size: NA; D: NA; V: TRBV5-6; CDR3: CASSSTGSYEQYF; DNA: TGTGCCAGCAGCTCAACAGGGTCCTACGAGCAGTACTTC
J: TRBJ2-3; size: NA; D: NA; V: TRBV19; CDR3: CASSFGRSTDTQYF; DNA: TGTGCCAGTAGTTTTGGCAGGAGCACAGATACGCAGTATTTT
J: TRBJ2-5; size: NA; D: NA; V: TRBV5-1; CDR3: CASSGVERATQETQYF; DNA: TGCGCCAGCAGCGGGGTGGAGCGGGCCACACAAGAGACCCAGTACTTC
J: TRBJ2-1; size: NA; D: NA; V: TRBV10-3; CDR3: CAISEGLQYNEQFF; DNA: TGTGCCATCAGTGAGGGGCTACAGTACAATGAGCAGTTCTTC
J: TRBJ2-7; size: NA; D: NA; V: TRBV5-1; CDR3: CASSLAGEQYF; DNA: TGCGCCAGCAGCTTGGCGGGCGAGCAGTACTTC
J: TRBJ1-4; size: NA; D: TRBD1; V: TRBV6-1; CDR3: CASSKDRGEKLFF; DNA: TGTGCCAGCAGTAAGGACAGGGGTGAAAAACTGTTTTTT
J: TRBJ1-3; size: NA; D: NA; V: TRBV15; CDR3: CATSRDLGAGGNTIYF; DNA: TGTGCCACCAGCAGAGATCTTGGGGCAGGGGGAAACACCATATATTTT
J: TRBJ1-1; size: NA; D: NA; V: TRBV5-4; CDR3: CASSLTANTEAFF; DNA: TGTGCCAGCAGTTTGACCGCGAACACTGAAGCTTTCTTT
J: TRBJ1-5; size: NA; D: NA; V: TRBV15; CDR3: CATSRDLGKGQPQHF; DNA: TGTGCCACCAGCAGAGATTTGGGGAAAGGTCAGCCCCAGCATTTT
J: TRBJ2-1; size: once; D: TRBD1; V: TRBV27; CDR3: CASKDRGSYNEQFF; DNA: TGTGCCAGCAAGGACAGGGGCTCCTACAATGAGCAGTTCTTC
J: TRBJ2-1; size: once; D: NA; V: TRBV7-8; CDR3: CASSLGAPAYNEQFF; DNA: TGTGCCAGCAGCTTAGGGGCGCCCGCCTACAATGAGCAGTTCTTC
J: TRBJ2-1; size: once; D: NA; V: TRBV12-5; CDR3: CASGLSGSLPSSYNEQFF; DNA: TGTGCTAGTGGTTTGAGCGGGTCTCTACCGAGCTCCTACAATGAGCAGTTCTTC
J: TRBJ2-7; size: NA; D: TRBD1; V: TRBV4-1; CDR3: CASSPPGQGYEQYF; DNA: TGCGCCAGCAGCCCTCCGGGACAGGGTTACGAGCAGTACTTC
J: TRBJ1-2; size: NA; D: NA; V: TRBV30; CDR3: CAWSATSGYGYTF; DNA: TGTGCCTGGAGTGCCACGTCCGGTTATGGCTACACCTTC
J: TRBJ1-1; size: NA; D: NA; V: TRBV4-2; CDR3: CASSQDVGSFTEAFF; DNA: TGTGCCAGCAGCCAAGATGTAGGGTCGTTCACTGAAGCTTTCTTT
J: TRBJ1-1; size: NA; D: NA; V: TRBV30; CDR3: CAWSTDGGEAFF; DNA: TGTGCCTGGAGTACTGACGGGGGTGAAGCTTTCTTT
J: TRBJ1-2; size: NA; D: TRBD1; V: TRBV9; CDR3: CASSEGQGNYGYTF; DNA: TGTGCCAGCAGCGAGGGACAGGGGAACTATGGCTACACCTTC
J: TRBJ2-7; size: NA; D: NA; V: TRBV6-1; CDR3: CASSYPTPEQYF; DNA: TGTGCCAGCAGTTATCCCACCCCGGAGCAGTACTTC
J: TRBJ2-7; size: NA; D: TRBD1; V: TRBV4-2; CDR3: CASSQEGQSSYEQYF; DNA: TGTGCCAGCAGCCAAGAGGGACAGAGCTCCTACGAGCAGTACTTC
J: TRBJ1-1; size: NA; D: NA; V: TRBV28; CDR3: CASAGYTEAFF; DNA: TGTGCCAGTGCAGGGTACACTGAAGCTTTCTTT
J: TRBJ2-4; size: NA; D: NA; V: TRBV7-3; CDR3: CASSLGTGNIQYF; DNA: TGTGCCAGCAGCTTAGGTACTGGAAACATTCAGTACTTC
J: TRBJ2-5; size: NA; D: NA; V: TRBV30; CDR3: CAWKGEAQETQYF; DNA: TGTGCCTGGAAGGGGGAGGCACAAGAGACCCAGTACTTC
J: TRBJ2-7; size: NA; D: TRBD2; V: TRBV11-2; CDR3: CASSLTLAGAGEQYF; DNA: TGTGCCAGCAGCTTAACGCTAGCGGGAGCCGGGGAGCAGTACTTC
J: TRBJ2-7; size: NA; D: TRBD2; V: TRBV29-1; CDR3: CSAPGLAGGDEQYF; DNA: TGCAGCGCCCCGGGACTAGCGGGAGGCGACGAGCAGTACTTC
J: TRBJ2-7; size: NA; D: NA; V: TRBV11-2; CDR3: CASSQTEGYEQYF; DNA: TGTGCCAGCAGTCAGACAGAGGGCTACGAGCAGTACTTC
J: TRBJ2-3; size: NA; D: TRBD2; V: TRBV7-8; CDR3: CASSGGLAGATDTQYF; DNA: TGTGCCAGCAGCGGCGGGCTAGCGGGAGCCACAGATACGCAGTATTTT
J: TRBJ2-7; size: NA; D: TRBD2; V: TRBV5-1; CDR3: CASSLGASGSYEQYF; DNA: TGCGCCAGCAGCTTGGGGGCTAGCGGATCCTACGAGCAGTACTTC
J: TRBJ2-1; size: NA; D: NA; V: TRBV9; CDR3: CASSARPLEASSYNEQFF; DNA: TGTGCCAGCAGCGCCCGCCCCTTAGAGGCTAGCTCCTACAATGAGCAGTTCTTC
J: TRBJ1-5; size: few; D: NA; V: TRBV7-9; CDR3: CASTLGANQPQHF; DNA: TGTGCCAGCACATTGGGGGCCAATCAGCCCCAGCATTTT
J: TRBJ2-7; size: NA; D: TRBD2; V: TRBV7-2; CDR3: CASSRTLAGPSYEQYF; DNA: TGTGCCAGCAGCCGGACACTAGCGGGTCCCTCCTACGAGCAGTACTTC
J: TRBJ2-7; size: NA; D: TRBD1; V: TRBV11-2; CDR3: CASSTGGVLYEQYF; DNA: TGTGCCAGCAGCACAGGGGGTGTGCTCTACGAGCAGTACTTC
J: TRBJ2-5; size: NA; D: NA; V: TRBV7-9; CDR3: CASRLGRDEKYF; DNA: TGTGCCAGCAGGTTGGGTCGGGACGAGAAGTACTTC
J: TRBJ2-1; size: NA; D: NA; V: TRBV19; CDR3: CASSIKRGRGYEQFF; DNA: TGTGCCAGTAGTATCAAGCGGGGCAGGGGCTATGAGCAGTTCTTC
J: TRBJ2-5; size: NA; D: TRBD2; V: TRBV7-3; CDR3: CASSLIGTGGSQETQYF; DNA: TGTGCCAGCAGCTTAATCGGGACGGGGGGATCTCAAGAGACCCAGTACTTC
J: TRBJ2-5; size: few; D: NA; V: TRBV5-4; CDR3: CASSLGWGEETQYF; DNA: TGTGCCAGCAGCCTGGGTTGGGGGGAAGAGACCCAGTACTTC
J: TRBJ2-1; size: NA; D: TRBD1; V: TRBV29-1; CDR3: CSVEGQGAYNEQFF; DNA: TGCAGCGTTGAAGGACAGGGGGCCTACAATGAGCAGTTCTTC
J: TRBJ1-1; size: NA; D: NA; V: TRBV7-2; CDR3: CASSLDLGNAFF; DNA: TGTGCCAGCAGCTTAGATCTGGGAAATGCTTTCTTT
J: TRBJ2-3; size: NA; D: NA; V: TRBV7-9; CDR3: CASSFGDTQYF; DNA: TGTGCCAGCAGCTTCGGCGATACGCAGTATTTT
J: TRBJ2-7; size: NA; D: NA; V: TRBV11-3; CDR3: CASRQTDTYEQYF; DNA: TGTGCCAGCAGACAGACAGATACCTACGAGCAGTACTTC
J: TRBJ2-1; size: NA; D: NA; V: TRBV7-8; CDR3: CASSLASGVYFLFF; DNA: TGTGCCAGCAGCTTAGCGTCAGGGGTATACTTTTTGTTCTTC
J: TRBJ2-3; size: NA; D: NA; V: TRBV30; CDR3: CAWTSGITDTQYF; DNA: TGTGCCTGGACCAGCGGCATTACAGATACGCAGTATTTT
J: TRBJ1-1; size: NA; D: TRBD1; V: TRBV7-9; CDR3: CASSSPTGKATTEAFF; DNA: TGTGCCAGCAGCTCCCCGACAGGGAAGGCGACAACTGAAGCTTTCTTT
J: TRBJ2-7; size: NA; D: NA; V: TRBV28; CDR3: CASSSRAVLEQYF; DNA: TGTGCCAGCAGTTCGCGTGCGGTGCTCGAGCAGTACTTC
J: TRBJ1-5; size: NA; D: TRBD1; V: TRBV7-6; CDR3: CASSLEQGGQPQHF; DNA: TGTGCCAGCAGCTTAGAGCAGGGGGGTCAGCCCCAGCATTTT
J: TRBJ2-5; size: NA; D: NA; V: TRBV13; CDR3: CASSLGRTWETQYF; DNA: TGTGCCAGCAGCTTAGGCCGGACTTGGGAGACCCAGTACTTC
J: TRBJ2-6; size: NA; D: NA; V: TRBV27; CDR3: CASRDSLANVLTF; DNA: TGTGCCAGCAGAGACAGTTTAGCCAACGTCCTGACTTTC
J: TRBJ2-1; size: once; D: NA; V: TRBV6-6; CDR3: CATLLAGEQFF; DNA: TGTGCCACGCTTTTGGCTGGTGAGCAGTTCTTC
J: TRBJ2-1; size: NA; D: NA; V: TRBV16; CDR3: CASSQSLGVYNEQFF; DNA: TGTGCCAGCAGCCAAAGCCTGGGGGTATACAATGAGCAGTTCTTC
J: TRBJ1-5; size: NA; D: TRBD1; V: TRBV4-1; CDR3: CASSQITRGTGGQPQHF; DNA: TGCGCCAGCAGCCAAATCACCCGCGGGACAGGGGGTCAGCCCCAGCATTTT
J: TRBJ2-1; size: NA; D: TRBD2; V: TRBV7-2; CDR3: CASSLGSAGGYYNEQFF; DNA: TGTGCCAGCAGCTTAGGATCGGCGGGAGGATACTACAATGAGCAGTTCTTC
J: TRBJ2-1; size: NA; D: NA; V: TRBV27; CDR3: CASSLYPETLMSSYNEQFF; DNA: TGTGCCAGCAGTTTATACCCCGAGACACTTATGAGCTCCTACAATGAGCAGTTCTTC
J: TRBJ2-7; size: NA; D: NA; V: TRBV30; CDR3: CAWGLGGPYEQYF; DNA: TGTGCCTGGGGCCTGGGAGGTCCCTACGAGCAGTACTTC
J: TRBJ2-2; size: NA; D: TRBD2; V: TRBV27; CDR3: CASRQTGTSAFTAKLFF; DNA: TGTGCCAGCAGGCAGACCGGGACTAGCGCCTTTACGGCCAAGCTGTTTTTT